The 11 T cell receptor beta chains in this list originate from one sample, sequenced in a study of cytomegalovirus exposure and HLA in healthy donors. It was with 60 Vbeta and 13 Jbeta primers that the PCR ran. Only in-frame clones appear in the TCRdb table, and some are missing; sequencing was by immunoSEQ multiplex PCR. The sample lists 85,000 to 120,000 clones, 65% to 80% seen once, with 5% to 7.5% in the top ten. The specimen was PBMCs. These receptors all come from a woman aged 45-60 years in good health and CMV-seropositive.

The chain has TRBV2 and TRBJ2-2; TRBD1 agrees at 8 bases. V lost 6 bases to trimming and J lost 3 bases; unmatched junction nucleotides: 9. The CDR3 spans 16 residues. CDR1 and CDR2 from the germline V gene are SNHLY and FYNNEI. CDR3 residues: CASRLSGTGHTGELFF. The CDR3 DNA follows: TGTGCCAGCAGACTCTCCGGGACAGGTCACACCGGGGAGCTGTTTTTT.

The J gene is TRBJ2-1, the V gene TRBV2; 11 bases agree with TRBD2. The V gene's germline CDR1 is SNHLY and CDR2 FYNNEI. After removal of 6 bases from V and 8 bases from J, the junction contained 9 bases not matched to a gene. The CDR3 length is 15 residues. Here the CDR3 DNA reads TGTGCCAGCAGAAGTGGGACTAGCGGACTTGATGAGCAGTTCTTC. It codes for CASRSGTSGLDEQFF.

The CDR3 DNA follows: TGTGCCAGCAGCCTAAGCCCCCCGGGCTCTGGAAACACCATATATTTT. It specifies CASSLSPPGSGNTIYF. This chain uses TRBV9 with TRBJ1-3; no definite D call. Germline lookup yields CDR1 SGDLS and CDR2 YYNGEE. The CDR3 length is 16 residues. The V end was cut by 4 bases, the J end by 0 bases, with 14 bases between.

The genes are TRBV7-2 and TRBJ2-7; 10 bases are a match to TRBD2. From germline, CDR1 is SGHTA and CDR2 FQGNSA. J gave up 6 bases and V 4 bases, and 12 bases lay outside the gene matches. The CDR3 consists of 16 residues. The CDR3 DNA reads TGTGCCAGCAGCTCAAGACCCAGCGGGGGGGCCAGCGAGCAGTACTTC. Protein: CASSSRPSGGASEQYF.

CDR3 loop: CASSLGGAGNTIYF. The CDR3 nucleotides are TGTGCCAGCAGCTTAGGAGGCGCTGGAAACACCATATATTTT. The J gene is TRBJ1-3, the V gene TRBV7-3; D is uncertain. V was shortened by 2 bases and J by 2 bases, with 7 bases between the two germline ends. In germline, CDR1 is SGHTA, CDR2 FQGTGA. This CDR3 has 14 amino acids.

V gene TRBV30 combines with J gene TRBJ1-1, with D unclear. This CDR3 spans 14 amino acids. In germline, CDR1 is GTSNPN, CDR2 SVGIG (reference sequence). Deletions cut 4 bases from V and 1 base from J, with 13 bases between. CDR3 amino acids: CAWTRMATNTEAFF. In DNA form, the CDR3 reads TGTGCCTGGACGAGGATGGCAACGAACACTGAAGCTTTCTTT. Variable domain in full (rest from reference TRBV30 and TRBJ1-1): SQTIHQWPATLVQPVGSPLSLECTVEGTSNPNLYWYRQAAGRGLQLLFYSVGIGQISSEVPQNLSASRPQDRQFILSSKKLLLSDSGFYLCAWTRMATNTEAFFGQGTRLTVV.

This clone was found once. The chain employs TRBV7-8 and TRBJ1-3; D gene unclear. Germline V gene sequence: CDR1 SGHVS, CDR2 FQNEAQ. V lost 2 bases, J lost 0 bases, and 11 bases lay in between. The CDR3 totals 16 residues. CDR3 DNA: TGTGCCAGCAGCTTACTGATAGGGAGCTCTGGAAACACCATATATTTT. Translation gives CASSLLIGSSGNTIYF.

This chain joins TRBV2 and TRBJ2-5; 7 bases align to TRBD1. The J call is in doubt because the DNA end fits TRBJ2-7 better. There are 16 residues in the CDR3. The germline V gene has CDR1 SNHLY and CDR2 FYNNEI. The CDR3 DNA reads as TGTGCCAGCAGCAAGGACCGACAGGGCGGATCCTACGAGCAGTACTTC. Protein product: CASSKDRQGGSYEQYF.

The chain carries TRBV6-5 and TRBJ1-1, with 8 bases identical to TRBD1. Trimming removed 5 bases from V and 5 bases from J; junction bases left unmatched: 7. Germline CDR1 MNHEY, CDR2 SVGAGI. The length of the CDR3 is 14 residues. The CDR3, as DNA: TGTGCCAGCAGTGAAAGCAGGGGGCTTACTGAAGCTTTCTTT. This translates into CASSESRGLTEAFF.

The chain recombines TRBV5-1 with TRBJ1-2; D perhaps matches TRBD1 (5 bases). There are 15 residues in the CDR3. CDR1 and CDR2 (germline): SGHRS, YFSETQ. Trimming pared 2 bases from V and 6 bases from J, leaving 17 bases between. The CDR3 loop reads CASSLISATDDGYTF. CDR3 in DNA: TGCGCCAGCAGCTTAATCTCCGCGACAGATGATGGCTACACCTTC.

The chain joins TRBV14 to TRBJ2-3, with 9 nucleotides matching TRBD2. Germline V gene sequence: CDR1 SGHDN, CDR2 FVKESK. Trimming cost V 4 bases and J 3 bases; bases outside gene matches: 5. This CDR3 contains 15 residues. The CDR3: CASSRTSATTDTQYF. Here the CDR3 DNA reads TGTGCCAGCAGCCGGACTAGCGCTACTACAGATACGCAGTATTTT.